A selection of T cell receptor beta chains follows, all from one sample in a study of T cell repertoires in cytomegalovirus infection. One entry per CDR3 protein, called by TCRdb with MiXCR from the reads. The table shows about 830,000 distinct CDR3 sequences, with 32% occurring only once. What these receptors recognize is not known. The sequencing here drew on cultured CD8+ T cells from PBMCs, taken from culture after CMV antigen stimulation. The source is a human donor in good health (CMV status not recorded). Some clones in this sample may be carry-over from other donors' samples. The CDR3 runs from the conserved cysteine through the conserved F or W. The D gene is left open where the match is weak. Clone size, where shown, is once, few, many, or a class for clones that have expanded.

j_call | v_call | clone_size | d_call | cdr3_aa
TRBJ2-7 | TRBV5-5 | . | . | CASSLGEEFF
TRBJ1-2 | TRBV11-1 | few | . | CASSRSRNRQENYGYTF
TRBJ2-5 | TRBV6-1 | few | TRBD2 | CASSPRERGLQETQYF
TRBJ1-4 | TRBV14 | few | . | CASSTYGAANEKLFF
TRBJ2-3 | TRBV19 | few | . | CASSIEWFDTQEYTDTQYF
TRBJ1-4 | TRBV6-2/TRBV6-3 | few | . | CASSYGQVEEKLFF
TRBJ1-5 | TRBV5-1 | few | TRBD1 | CASSWGDSDQPQHF
TRBJ1-5 | TRBV25-1 | . | . | CASSECCPLGAGNQPQHF
TRBJ1-2 | TRBV14 | . | . | CASSQARVYGYTF
TRBJ2-5 | TRBV5-1 | . | . | CASSLKLVRRQETQYF
TRBJ1-2 | TRBV29-1 | . | . | CSVEVGSSGYTF
TRBJ1-3 | TRBV20-1 | . | . | CSARDPGRRSGNTIYF
TRBJ2-2 | TRBV6-2/TRBV6-3 | few | TRBD2 | CASSYDWTSGGPNTGELFF
TRBJ1-5 | TRBV7-6 | . | . | CASSPAGQPQHF
TRBJ1-5 | TRBV28 | . | . | CASSLGGGEPQHF
TRBJ1-2 | TRBV4-1 | few | . | CASSQDGRGKNGYTF
TRBJ2-3 | TRBV20-1 | few | . | CSATSQTVAVITDTQYF
TRBJ2-2 | TRBV7-6 | many | . | CASSFPGENTGELFF
TRBJ2-1 | TRBV11-3 | few | . | CASSLDQGVDNEQFF
TRBJ1-5 | TRBV4-1 | . | . | CASSPYGERSGQPQHF
TRBJ2-1 | TRBV7-6 | few | . | CASSPRNNYNEQFF
TRBJ2-1 | TRBV10-3 | . | . | CAMGRSDGFNEQFF
TRBJ1-3 | TRBV7-8 | many | TRBD1 | CASSLLTGVGNTIYF
TRBJ1-2 | TRBV6-2/TRBV6-3 | few | . | CASSYVGYGYTF
TRBJ2-1 | TRBV11-2 | few | TRBD1 | CASSPRQGALNEQFF
TRBJ1-1 | TRBV7-2 | many | . | CASSISGGPNTEAFF
TRBJ2-2 | TRBV27 | . | . | CASSSPRWTGELFF
TRBJ1-2 | TRBV7-8 | . | TRBD1 | CASSLTGGWLGGYTF
TRBJ2-1 | TRBV20-1 | few | TRBD2 | CSARDRASGGFSSYNEQFF
TRBJ2-3 | TRBV4-1 | . | TRBD2 | CASSQGPSGTDTQYF
TRBJ2-1 | TRBV4-1 | . | . | CASSQEKSSYNEQFF
TRBJ1-6 | TRBV28 | . | . | CASSSRWGNSPLHF
TRBJ1-2 | TRBV19 | few | . | CASSIDRTTNYGYTF
TRBJ2-1 | TRBV28 | . | . | CASSFALSSYNEQFF
TRBJ2-1 | TRBV7-9 | few | . | CASSLVTYEQFF
TRBJ2-4 | TRBV6-1 | few | . | CASSEEVRGSLAKNIQYF